A selection of T cell receptor beta chains follows, all from one sample in a study of blood T cell repertoires in COVID-19. Only in-frame clones appear in the TCRdb table, and some are missing; sequencing was by immunoSEQ multiplex PCR. The data hold 150,000 to 200,000 clones, with around four fifths observed a single time. What was sequenced was peripheral blood. These receptors were taken from a woman of 80 years or more with COVID-19, enrolled during active disease. CDR3s include the opening cysteine and the closing phenylalanine or tryptophan. Each record gives: clone size, V gene, CDR3 protein. Clone sizes are given selectively: once, few, many, or a class where the clone is expanded.

few,TRBV6-6,CASTPSGVSGNQPQHF
NA,TRBV5-8,CASSPGQGRTLFF
NA,TRBV7-6,CASRGRRDRGEEQFF
once,TRBV6-1,CASSERAGGGYEQYF
NA,TRBV10-1,CASREISGGGPNYGYTF
NA,TRBV5-1,CASGSRDYETQYF
NA,TRBV5-1,CASTPTGEEGYTF
NA,TRBV9,CASSPTGGSYNEQFF
NA,TRBV10-3,CAISEPGQGANTGELFF
NA,TRBV19,CASSVGDRVGGGYTF
NA,TRBV9,CASSATRANTEAFF
NA,TRBV7-9,CASSRRMAVATNEKLFF
NA,TRBV3-1/TRBV3-2,CASSPRSGSGDEQFF
NA,TRBV2,CASSEFRNEQFF
NA,TRBV3-1/TRBV3-2,CASSPGTSGMGEQFF
NA,TRBV5-6,CASSLRDRGPSPLHF
NA,TRBV7-2,CASSPRAGDVQYF
few,TRBV9,CASSVAMGSSYNEQFF
NA,TRBV3-1/TRBV3-2,CASRGVQETQYF
NA,TRBV5-1,CASASQGAKNEQYF
once,TRBV28,CASSLGDSRSPQHF
NA,TRBV24-1,CATSDAWTGGLGYGYTF
NA,TRBV7-9,CAREGAVTGELFF
NA,TRBV2,CASRSRYLSYEQYF
NA,TRBV5-1,CASSLAGTGRRKPNSPLHF
NA,TRBV15,CATSRPSVTSYNEQFF
NA,TRBV2,CASREYRTEAFF
NA,TRBV5-8,CASSLPKRSGYTF
NA,TRBV7-9,CASRNTANTEAFF
NA,TRBV18,CASSPPGRMNTEAFF
NA,TRBV19,CASSIGGYWDGYTF
NA,TRBV5-1,CASSPGGQLNTEAFF
NA,TRBV25-1,CASSIDRRYSPLHF
NA,TRBV6-5,CASRETGGHGYTF
NA,TRBV4-1,CASSPGLGQPNTGELFF
few,TRBV2,CASSGETGNTIYF
NA,TRBV7-9,CASSSRAGEKLFF
NA,TRBV12-5,CASGADRGTGGYYGYTF
NA,TRBV11-2,CASSLRWVQGGELFF
NA,TRBV9,CASSVGSKNTEAFF